Each of the 18 T cell receptor beta chains below was sequenced from the same sample in a study of cytomegalovirus exposure and HLA in healthy donors. Vbeta (60) and Jbeta (13) primers were used in the PCR. Sequencing was performed with immunoSEQ multiplex PCR; in TCRdb, only in-frame clones are kept and a portion is missing. Of about 160,000 clones listed, around 80% are singletons. Sequencing used PBMCs. The receptor source for this set is a man aged 35 to 55 in good health and CMV-seronegative.

The rearrangement joins TRBV1 to TRBJ2-1; TRBD2, as called in the table, went unchecked against the DNA. TRBV1 is described as a pseudogene. This CDR3 comprises 16 residues. As DNA, the CDR3 is TGCACCAGCAGCCAAGATCGGGGACTAGAGCTCACTGAGCAGTTCTTC. Translating it yields CTSSQDRGLELTEQFF.

There are a few counts of this clone. The CDR3 DNA reads as TGTGCCAGCAGCCAAGAGGTGGGACTAGGGGGAGATACGCAGTATTTT. It is translated as CASSQEVGLGGDTQYF. V is TRBV4-2 and J is TRBJ2-3; 8 nucleotides match TRBD2. V trimming: 0 bases; J trimming: 5 bases; junction bases outside the gene matches: 7. Germline V lookup: CDR1 LGHNA, CDR2 YNFKEQ. This CDR3 is 16 amino acids long.

This clone was counted a single time. The gene calls are TRBV4-1 and TRBJ2-2; D remains unclear. CDR1 and CDR2 (germline): MGHRA, YSYEKL. The length of the CDR3 is 15 residues. V gave up 3 bases and J gave up 10 bases, with 18 bases separating them. CDR3 residues: CASSQIPEPPAELFF. CDR3 nucleotide sequence: TGCGCCAGCAGCCAGATTCCGGAGCCCCCGGCGGAGCTGTTTTTT.

The genes are TRBV28 and TRBJ2-5; 11 bases align to TRBD1. The J call is uncertain, as TRBJ2-7 better fits the DNA end. Germline CDR1 and CDR2: MDHEN and SYDVKM. The CDR3 extends over 16 amino acids. CDR3 nucleotides: TGTGCCAGCAGCCAGACCGGACAGGGGGCTCCCTACGAGCAGTACTTC. Its protein product is CASSQTGQGAPYEQYF.

The V and J genes are TRBV5-1 and TRBJ2-2, with a tentative D call TRBD2 (5 bases). CDR1 and CDR2 (germline): SGHRS, YFSETQ. The CDR3 totals 18 residues. V was pared by 7 bases and J by 1 base, with 23 bases between. CDR3 loop: CASLSSSDPIRNTGELFF. The CDR3 bases are TGCGCCAGCCTGTCCAGTAGCGACCCCATTAGGAACACCGGGGAGCTGTTTTTT.

This clone has a single count. V usage is TRBV11-2 and J usage is TRBJ1-4; TRBD1 aligns across 7 bases. Germline CDR1 and CDR2: SGHAT and FQNNGV. The trim removed 2 bases at V and 3 bases at J, leaving 6 bases unmatched. The CDR3 runs to 16 residues. Here the CDR3 DNA reads TGTGCCAGCAGCTTACGCAGGGGGGAAGCTAATGAAAAACTGTTTTTT. Translating it yields CASSLRRGEANEKLFF.

CDR3 sequence: CASIEPGELFF. In nucleotides, the CDR3 is TGCGCCAGCATAGAACCCGGGGAGCTGTTTTTT. The chain recombines TRBV10-1 with TRBJ2-2, with D hard to call. Deletions cut 7 bases from V and 6 bases from J, with 6 bases between. The germline CDR1 and CDR2 sequences are WNHNN and SYGVQD (reference sequence). CDR3 length: 11 residues.

This clone was recorded once. The rearrangement uses TRBV15 and TRBJ2-7; no clear D gene. Germline V gene sequence: CDR1 LNHNV, CDR2 YYDKDF (reference sequence). The V and J ends lost 2 bases and 4 bases respectively, with 9 bases between them. CDR3 length: 13 amino acids. The CDR3: CATSRTEIYEQYF. The CDR3, as DNA: TGTGCCACCAGCAGAACTGAAATATACGAGCAGTACTTC.

The chain carries TRBV5-1 and TRBJ1-1; 7 positions agree with TRBD1. This CDR3 contains 15 residues. CDR1 is SGHRS and CDR2 is YFSETQ in the germline V gene. J lost 1 base, V lost 4 bases, and 7 bases had no gene match. CDR3 protein: CASSATGTANTEAFF. The CDR3 DNA follows: TGCGCCAGCAGCGCGACCGGGACAGCGAACACTGAAGCTTTCTTT.

The CDR3 region has the DNA TGTGCCAGCAGTTACACGGGCAGGGGGAGCTTTGGGACCCAGTACTTC. It specifies CASSYTGRGSFGTQYF. This sequence joins TRBV6-5 and TRBJ2-5; the match to TRBD1 covers 7 bases. The CDR3 consists of 16 residues. Trimming removed 2 bases from V and 7 bases from J; junction bases left unmatched: 13. The germline gives CDR1 MNHEY, CDR2 SVGAGI.

The chain's CDR3 is CSVEAKYGEAFF. The CDR3 bases are TGCAGCGTTGAAGCTAAGTACGGTGAAGCTTTCTTT. The chain employs TRBV29-1 and TRBJ1-1; D unclear. Trimming took 1 base from V and 7 from J, leaving 10 bases between them. There are 12 residues in the CDR3. Germline V lookup: CDR1 SQVTM, CDR2 ANQGSEA. Based on the CDR3 plus reference TRBV29-1 and TRBJ1-1, the full variable domain is SAVISQKPSRDICQRGTSLTIQCQVDSQVTMMFWYRQQPGQSLTLIATANQGSEATYESGFVIDKFPISRPNLTFSTLTVSNMSPEDSSIYLCSVEAKYGEAFFGQGTRLTVV.

This chain uses TRBV5-4 with TRBJ2-2; 9 bases align to TRBD1. With V trimmed by 4 bases and J by 4 bases, 8 bases remained unmatched. Per germline, CDR1 SGHNT and CDR2 YYREEE (reference sequence). CDR3 length: 16 residues. CDR3 amino acids: CASSMTGGVGTGELFF. Here the CDR3 DNA reads TGTGCCAGCAGCATGACAGGGGGGGTAGGCACCGGGGAGCTGTTTTTT.

The chain carries TRBV27 and TRBJ2-2, with D possibly TRBD2 on 5 matching bases. This CDR3 is 14 amino acids long. Germline CDR1 reads MNHEY; CDR2 reads SMNVEV (reference sequence). Trimming took 3 bases from V and 6 from J, leaving 11 bases between them. In DNA, the CDR3 is TGTGCCAGCAGTTTTTCTAGCTGGGCCGGGGAGCTGTTTTTT. Protein: CASSFSSWAGELFF.

V and J are TRBV6-6 and TRBJ2-2; tentatively, D is TRBD2 (6 bases). In germline, CDR1 is MNHNY, CDR2 SVGAGI (reference sequence). V lost 4 bases and J lost 6, with 9 bases in between. The CDR3 loop spans 13 amino acids. CDR3 residues: CASSSRESGELFF. Written as DNA, the CDR3 is TGTGCCAGCAGTTCCCGGGAGTCCGGGGAGCTGTTTTTT.

Only a few counts were recorded for this clone. This chain links TRBV11-2 with TRBJ2-4; TRBD2 is a possible D gene (5 bases). This CDR3 contains 17 residues. Looked up from germline, CDR1 is SGHAT and CDR2 is FQNNGV. Trimming removed 3 bases at V and 1 base at J, with 16 bases between. The CDR3 protein is CASSFRGLGDAKNIQYF. As DNA, the CDR3 is TGTGCCAGCAGCTTTAGAGGGTTGGGAGATGCCAAAAACATTCAGTACTTC.

The V and J genes are TRBV19 and TRBJ2-7; TRBD1 might be the D (6 bases). Germline V gene lookup returns CDR1 LNHDA and CDR2 SQIVND (reference sequence). The V end was cut by 4 bases, the J end by 6 bases, with 16 bases between. The CDR3 is 14 amino acids. CDR3 in DNA: TGTGCCAGTAGTAGTCGACAGGTTAAAGGCGAGCAGTACTTC. It codes for CASSSRQVKGEQYF.

The rearrangement uses TRBV28 and TRBJ2-7; 8 bases map to TRBD2. Trimming at V came to 4 bases and at J to 4 bases, leaving 9 bases not matched to a gene. Germline CDR1 and CDR2: MDHEN and SYDVKM. CDR3 length: 15 residues. This chain's CDR3 is CASSSPSLAEYEQYF. The CDR3 DNA sequence: TGTGCCAGCAGTTCCCCCTCACTAGCGGAGTACGAGCAGTACTTC.

The rearrangement joins TRBV15 to TRBJ2-1, with 10 bases lining up with TRBD1. Germline CDR1 reads LNHNV; CDR2 reads YYDKDF (reference sequence). The V segment lost 5 bases and the J segment 5 bases; nucleotides outside the gene matches: 9. CDR3 length: 16 residues. The CDR3 spells CATSQPAGTGDNEQFF. Here the CDR3 DNA reads TGTGCCACCAGCCAACCGGCCGGGACAGGGGACAATGAGCAGTTCTTC.